The 30 T cell receptor beta chains listed next were all sequenced from one sample in a study of blood T cells in healthy people across ages. Alongside a J-beta primer mix, a sample-barcoded 5' primer served in a second PCR lasting about 7 to 11 cycles. TCRdb re-analysed the 5' RACE reads in MiXCR, keeping a single row per CDR3 protein. The top ten clones hold 18% of a sample with more than 800,000 distinct CDR3 sequences, more than 40% of them seen once. Sequencing was done on a sample of blood. Every receptor here comes from a woman between 55 and 75 years old in good health.

This clonotype was counted only a few times. CDR3 bases: TGTGCCAGCACCCAGAGCTCCTACAATGAGCAGTTCTTC. Its translation: CASTQSSYNEQFF. V gene TRBV2 combines with J gene TRBJ2-1; unclear D gene. The CDR3 is made up of 13 amino acids. Germline CDR1 and CDR2: SNHLY and FYNNEI. V was trimmed by 7 bases and J by 0 bases, leaving 7 bases between them.

About this clonotype itself: A much larger clone differs from this one at a single base, so this may be a read error. This rearrangement joins TRBV6-2 or TRBV6-3 to TRBJ2-1; D unclear. The V gene's germline CDR1 is MNHEY and CDR2 SVGEGT. The CDR3 consists of 13 residues. The DNA for the CDR3 is TGTGCCAGCAGTTCGAGCTCCTACAATAAGCAGTTCTTC. Protein: CASSSSSYNKQFF.

This clonotype was found a few times. The chain is built from TRBV14 and TRBJ2-5; D not resolved. The last part of the DNA fits TRBJ2-7 better; the J call may be wrong. The CDR3 spans 14 residues. The germline V gene has CDR1 SGHDN and CDR2 FVKESK. The CDR3 here is CASSPIRYGYEQYF. CDR3 sequence (DNA): TGTGCCAGCAGCCCAATTCGGTATGGCTACGAGCAGTACTTC.

The chain combines TRBV14 with TRBJ1-1; D call uncertain. The CDR3 runs 16 residues. Looked up from germline, CDR1 is SGHDN and CDR2 is FVKESK. Trimming took off 2 bases at V and 3 bases at J, with 16 bases between the two ends. CDR3 in DNA: TGTGCCAGCAGCCAATTCGAAAGGTTGAGACACACTGAAGCTTTCTTT. Translating it yields CASSQFERLRHTEAFF.

The V call is TRBV11-2, the J call TRBJ2-3; 8 nucleotides match TRBD1. The CDR3 has 19 amino acids. From germline, CDR1 is SGHAT and CDR2 FQNNGV. The V segment lost 5 bases and the J segment 2 bases; nucleotides outside the gene matches: 18. In nucleotides, the CDR3 is TGTGCCAGCAGCCAGCCACGTGTGGACAGGGTAGACCTCACAGATACGCAGTATTTT. It yields the protein CASSQPRVDRVDLTDTQYF.

The chain uses TRBV29-1 and TRBJ2-1; D unresolved. The V end lost 7 bases, the J end lost 5 bases, and 9 bases lay between the germline ends. The CDR3 runs 11 residues. The germline V gene has CDR1 SQVTM and CDR2 ANQGSEA. CDR3 residues: CSAQSHNEQFF. CDR3 coding DNA: TGCAGCGCCCAGTCCCACAATGAGCAGTTCTTC.

The V and J genes are TRBV3-1 and TRBJ2-2; D unresolved. V lost 0 bases and J 1 base, leaving 6 bases between the germline ends. CDR1 and CDR2 (germline): LGHDT, YNNKEL (reference sequence). The CDR3 contains 15 residues. The DNA for the CDR3 is TGTGCCAGCAGCCAAGATCGTCTGAACACCGGGGAGCTGTTTTTT. Encoded protein: CASSQDRLNTGELFF.

The chain is built from TRBV27 and TRBJ2-3, with 9 bases lining up with TRBD2. The ends lost 6 bases at V and 0 bases at J; junction bases unmatched: 7. CDR3 length: 16 amino acids. CDR1 is MNHEY, CDR2 SMNVEV, per germline (reference sequence). CDR3 loop: CASRKGLASSTDTQYF. DNA of the CDR3: TGTGCCAGCAGAAAAGGACTAGCGAGTAGCACAGATACGCAGTATTTT.

In the case of this clonotype: This may stem from a read error, because a much larger clone lies one nucleotide away. CDR3 bases: TGTGCCGGCAGCCGATTAGTGAGAGATACGCAGTATTTT. It translates to CAGSRLVRDTQYF. V is TRBV7-2 and J is TRBJ2-3; no clear D gene. Germline values: CDR1 SGHTA, CDR2 FQGNSA. The length of the CDR3 is 13 residues.

The chain employs TRBV11-2 and TRBJ2-1; 9 bases match TRBD1. The CDR3 contains 17 residues. Germline CDR1 and CDR2: SGHAT and FQNNGV. V trimming: 1 base; J trimming: 2 bases; junction bases outside the gene matches: 6. CDR3 in amino acids: CASSLVWGQGPYNEQFF. The CDR3 bases are TGTGCCAGCAGCTTAGTTTGGGGACAGGGACCCTACAATGAGCAGTTCTTC.

The rearrangement uses TRBV9 and TRBJ2-3; D might be TRBD2 (5 bases). The germline V gene encodes CDR1 SGDLS and CDR2 YYNGEE. The CDR3 is made up of 14 amino acids. V was clipped by 4 bases and J by 2 bases, with 11 bases between them. CDR3 in DNA: TGTGCCAGCAGCCCCCCTAGCATCACAGATACGCAGTATTTT. Translating it yields CASSPPSITDTQYF.

This chain uses TRBV11-2 with TRBJ2-3; 10 nucleotides match TRBD2. Germline-derived CDR1 and CDR2 are SGHAT and FQNNGV. The trim removed 5 bases at V and 7 bases at J, leaving 6 bases unmatched. The CDR3 loop spans 14 amino acids. The CDR3 sequence is CASSASGSINTQYF. Here the CDR3 DNA reads TGTGCCAGCAGCGCTAGCGGGAGTATAAATACGCAGTATTTT.

This clonotype was seen a few times. V and J are TRBV20-1 and TRBJ1-1, with D maybe TRBD1 (5 bases). Trimming stripped 1 base from V and 3 bases from J, with 12 bases between. Germline loops: CDR1 DFQATT, CDR2 SNEGSKA (reference sequence). This CDR3 has 14 residues. CDR3 DNA sequence: TGCAGTGCTAGAGGGGCGGGACTCTACACTGAAGCTTTCTTT. Translation gives CSARGAGLYTEAFF.

The sample holds a few counts of this clonotype. This rearrangement joins TRBV13 to TRBJ2-1; TRBD2 aligns across 8 bases. The CDR3 runs to 14 residues. After removal of 8 bases from V and 7 bases from J, the junction contained 10 bases not matched to a gene. Looked up from germline, CDR1 is PRHDT and CDR2 is FYEKMQ (reference sequence). The CDR3 region is CASGIREGLNEQFF. As DNA, the CDR3 is TGTGCCAGCGGTATCCGGGAGGGCCTTAATGAGCAGTTCTTC.

The V call is TRBV6-2 or TRBV6-3, the J call TRBJ2-3; tentatively, D is TRBD1 or TRBD2 (6 bases each). The V and J ends lost 5 bases and 2 bases respectively, with 14 bases between them. CDR3 size: 15 residues. CDR1 MNHEY and CDR2 SVGEGT come from the germline V gene. The CDR3: CASSTFGGNTDTQYF. Written as DNA, the CDR3 is TGTGCCAGCAGTACCTTCGGGGGCAACACAGATACGCAGTATTTT.

The V gene is TRBV27, the J gene TRBJ2-1, with D perhaps TRBD1 (6 bases). CDR1 MNHEY and CDR2 SMNVEV come from the germline V gene (reference sequence). The V and J ends lost 3 bases and 3 bases respectively, with 12 bases between them. The CDR3 has 15 residues. The CDR3 DNA follows: TGTGCCAGCAGTTTTAAGGCAGGGGTCTACAATGAGCAGTTCTTC. This gives the protein CASSFKAGVYNEQFF.

The chain has TRBV27 and TRBJ2-7; TRBD2 agrees at 7 bases. V was clipped by 7 bases and J by 4 bases; unmatched bases: 13. CDR3 length: 15 amino acids. The V gene's germline CDR1 is MNHEY and CDR2 SMNVEV (reference sequence). DNA for the CDR3: TGTGCCAGCAACGGGGGGAGGGACTGGAGGTACGAGCAGTACTTC. Protein product: CASNGGRDWRYEQYF.

The chain recombines TRBV5-1 with TRBJ2-2; TRBD2 aligns across 8 bases. The V and J ends lost 5 bases and 7 bases, in that order; junction bases with no gene match: 16. Germline V lookup: CDR1 SGHRS, CDR2 YFSETQ. The CDR3 runs 17 residues. CDR3 protein: CASSSTSGNIWSGELFF. The CDR3 DNA follows: TGCGCCAGCAGTTCCACTAGCGGCAATATATGGAGCGGGGAGCTGTTTTTT.

This chain connects TRBV28 to TRBJ2-7, with 13 bases fitting TRBD2. Losses at the gene ends were 2 bases for V and 6 bases for J; bases not matched to a gene: 28. The CDR3 runs to 23 residues. Germline CDR1 and CDR2: MDHEN and SYDVKM. CDR3 sequence: CASSLGAGDLRTSGRAPVGEQYF. The DNA for the CDR3 is TGTGCCAGCAGTTTAGGGGCTGGGGATCTCAGGACTAGCGGGAGAGCCCCCGTGGGCGAGCAGTACTTC.

V usage is TRBV27 and J usage is TRBJ2-1; D is possibly TRBD1 (5 bases). The germline CDR1 and CDR2 sequences are MNHEY and SMNVEV (reference sequence). Trimming cost V 0 bases and J 11 bases, with 11 bases left between them. The CDR3 is made up of 13 amino acids. The CDR3 reads CASSLSPGHQQFF. CDR3 nucleotides: TGTGCCAGCAGTTTATCTCCAGGACATCAGCAGTTCTTC.

This chain connects TRBV28 to TRBJ2-3, with 9 positions matching TRBD2. V lost 1 base to trimming and J lost 2 bases; unmatched junction nucleotides: 4. This CDR3 spans 16 amino acids. The germline CDR1 and CDR2 sequences are MDHEN and SYDVKM. The CDR3 sequence is CASSLYSSGTTDTQYF. CDR3 DNA: TGTGCCAGCAGTTTATATTCTAGCGGGACCACAGATACGCAGTATTTT.

This clonotype turned up a few times. This chain uses TRBV6-2 or TRBV6-3 with TRBJ2-5, with 7 bases that match TRBD2. The germline V gene encodes CDR1 MNHEY and CDR2 SVGEGT. V lost 9 bases and J lost 8; bases outside the gene matches: 18. CDR3 length equals 15 residues. In nucleotides, the CDR3 is TGTGCCAGGACTAGCACGGAGGGCCTCACAGAAACCCAGTACTTC. It specifies CARTSTEGLTETQYF.

CDR3 residues: CASSSAGEGELFF. The CDR3 DNA reads as TGTGCCAGCAGTTCCGCGGGGGAAGGGGAGCTGTTTTTT. J is TRBJ2-2 and V is TRBV27; 7 positions match TRBD2. CDR3 length: 13 residues. With 4 bases clipped from V and 8 bases from J, the junction kept 4 bases outside the gene matches. Germline V gene sequence: CDR1 MNHEY, CDR2 SMNVEV (reference sequence).

There are many counts of this clonotype. The CDR3 protein is CASSLRGRETKNIQYF. CDR3 DNA sequence: TGTGCCAGCAGCCTTAGGGGGCGGGAGACCAAAAACATTCAGTACTTC. The chain links TRBV7-2 to TRBJ2-4, with D perhaps being TRBD1 or TRBD2 (7 bases each). The CDR3 covers 16 residues. V was trimmed by 5 bases and J by 2 bases, leaving 16 bases between them. CDR1 SGHTA and CDR2 FQGNSA come from the germline V gene.

The chain is built from TRBV18 and TRBJ1-1, with 9 bases matching TRBD1. Germline assignment: CDR1 KGHSH and CDR2 LQKENI. This CDR3 region has 15 residues. V lost 1 base to trimming and J lost 0 bases; unmatched junction nucleotides: 0. In DNA form, the CDR3 reads TGTGCCAGCTCACCACGGACAGGGGTGAACACTGAAGCTTTCTTT. Its translation: CASSPRTGVNTEAFF.

There are a few counts of this clonotype. V is TRBV15 and J is TRBJ2-7; D might be TRBD2 (6 bases). V lost 0 bases to trimming and J lost 2 bases, with 11 bases between them. The CDR3 contains 15 residues. Germline V gene data show CDR1 as LNHNV and CDR2 as YYDKDF (reference sequence). CDR3 coding DNA: TGTGCCACCAGCAGAGATGGAGGGGTGGCCTACGAGCAGTACTTC. This encodes CATSRDGGVAYEQYF.

The chain links TRBV6-6 to TRBJ1-2, with D possibly matching TRBD1 (5 bases). Germline-derived CDR1 and CDR2 are MNHNY and SVGAGI (reference sequence). The CDR3 sequence is 13 residues long. V lost 5 bases, J lost 4 bases, and 11 bases lay in between. CDR3 sequence (DNA): TGTGCCAGCAGTATGACAGTTCTCTATGGCTACACCTTC. This gives the protein CASSMTVLYGYTF.

The chain combines TRBV30 with TRBJ2-1; 9 bases are a match to TRBD2. CDR3 length: 19 amino acids. The germline gives CDR1 GTSNPN, CDR2 SVGIG (reference sequence). The V gene end was trimmed by 0 bases and the J gene end by 4 bases; junction bases not matched to a gene: 16. The CDR3 DNA follows: TGTGCCTGGAGTGTATTGGCTCGTTCTAGCGGGGTAACGTACAATGAGCAGTTCTTC. It yields the protein CAWSVLARSSGVTYNEQFF.

This clonotype was recorded only once. V gene TRBV27 combines with J gene TRBJ2-7; D possibly uses TRBD1 or TRBD2 (5 bases each). Germline V gives CDR1 MNHEY, CDR2 SMNVEV (reference sequence). The V end was cut by 6 bases, the J end by 8 bases, with 14 bases between. The CDR3 runs to 12 residues. The CDR3 DNA follows: TGTGCCAGCAGCGGGGCCAGGTACAAGCAGTACTTC. Its translation: CASSGARYKQYF.

The rearrangement links TRBV27 to TRBJ2-1; weak D call: TRBD2 (7 bases). Germline V gene data show CDR1 as MNHEY and CDR2 as SMNVEV (reference sequence). V gave up 4 bases and J gave up 0 bases, with 16 bases separating them. This CDR3 is 17 amino acids long. CDR3 in amino acids: CASSSGGGPSSYNEQFF. CDR3 coding DNA: TGTGCCAGCAGTTCTGGGGGGGGCCCGAGCTCCTACAATGAGCAGTTCTTC.